These 2 T cell receptor beta chains came from one sample sequenced in a study of cytomegalovirus exposure and HLA in healthy donors. The primer mix had 60 Vbeta and 13 Jbeta primers. Clones were sequenced by immunoSEQ multiplex PCR, and TCRdb holds only the in-frame ones, with some missing. The sample holds over 150,000 clones, around three quarters seen once. Source material: PBMCs. These receptors all stem from a woman aged 45-60 years in good health and CMV-seropositive.

The V and J genes are TRBV6-6 and TRBJ2-7, with D possibly matching TRBD1 (6 bases). The length of the CDR3 is 14 residues. The V and J ends lost 6 bases and 2 bases respectively, with 14 bases between them. Germline loops: CDR1 MNHNY, CDR2 SVGAGI (reference sequence). CDR3 bases: TGTGCCAGCAGCAGGACAGCAGTCCCCTACGAGCAGTACTTC. Encoded protein: CASSRTAVPYEQYF.

The V and J genes are TRBV27 and TRBJ2-7; 8 positions match TRBD1. Germline CDR1 MNHEY, CDR2 SMNVEV (reference sequence). Trimming removed 3 bases from V and 0 bases from J; junction bases left unmatched: 1. This CDR3 comprises 14 residues. The CDR3 bases are TGTGCCAGCAGTTTTACAGGGGGCTCCTACGAGCAGTACTTC. Its translation is CASSFTGGSYEQYF.